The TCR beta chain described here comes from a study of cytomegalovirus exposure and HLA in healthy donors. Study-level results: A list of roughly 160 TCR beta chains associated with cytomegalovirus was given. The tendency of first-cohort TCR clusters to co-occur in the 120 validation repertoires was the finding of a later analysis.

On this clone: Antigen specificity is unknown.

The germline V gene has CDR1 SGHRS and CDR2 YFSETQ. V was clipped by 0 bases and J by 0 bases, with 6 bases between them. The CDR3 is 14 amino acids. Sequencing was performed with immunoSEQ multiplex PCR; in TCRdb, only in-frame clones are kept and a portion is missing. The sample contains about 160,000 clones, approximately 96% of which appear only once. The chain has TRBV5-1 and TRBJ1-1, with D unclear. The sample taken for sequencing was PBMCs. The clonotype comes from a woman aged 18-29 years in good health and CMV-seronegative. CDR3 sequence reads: CASSLELMNTEAFF. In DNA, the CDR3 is TGCGCCAGCAGCTTGGAACTCATGAACACTGAAGCTTTCTTT.